This entry lists 29 T cell receptor beta chains sequenced from one sample in a study of blood T cell repertoires in COVID-19. Some clones are missing from TCRdb's copy, which holds only in-frame ones; the method was immunoSEQ multiplex PCR. The sample has some 300,000 clones; around 84% are singletons. The sequenced material came from PBMCs or T cells enriched from blood (not recorded which). These receptor sequences come from a man under 40 who had recovered from COVID-19.

In DNA, the CDR3 is TGTGCCACCTCTCTGCGGCTCTCCTACAATGAGCAGTTCTTC. It yields the protein CATSLRLSYNEQFF. The chain is built from TRBV19 and TRBJ2-1; D is ambiguous. The germline gives CDR1 LNHDA, CDR2 SQIVND (reference sequence). V lost 10 bases and J 0 bases, leaving 13 bases between the germline ends. The CDR3 is made up of 14 amino acids.

V is TRBV19 and J is TRBJ2-3; the D gene is possibly TRBD1 (9 bases). The germline gives CDR1 LNHDA, CDR2 SQIVND (reference sequence). V was shortened by 7 bases and J by 3 bases, with 20 bases between the two germline ends. CDR3 length: 16 amino acids. CDR3: CASTTRGGTGTDTQYF. The CDR3 region has the DNA TGTGCCAGTACCACCCGGGGGGGGACAGGGACAGATACGCAGTATTTT. The whole variable domain, remainder taken from reference TRBV19 and TRBJ2-3, is DGGITQSPKYLFRKEGQNVTLSCEQNLNHDAMYWYRQDPGQGLRLIYYSQIVNDFQKGDIAEGYSVSREKKESFPLTVTSAQKNPTAFYLCASTTRGGTGTDTQYFGPGTRLTVL.

V and J are TRBV3-1 (or the pseudogene TRBV3-2) and TRBJ2-7; D is uncertain. This CDR3 spans 12 amino acids. The ends were cut back, 4 bases at V and 2 bases at J, with 6 bases in the middle. CDR1 is LGHDT and CDR2 is YNNKEL in the germline V gene (reference sequence). The CDR3 DNA is TGTGCCAGCAGCCTACAAGCCTACGAGCAGTACTTC. The encoded protein is CASSLQAYEQYF.

This rearrangement joins TRBV18 to TRBJ1-2; possible D gene TRBD1, 6 bases. Deletions cut 1 base from V and 0 bases from J, with 12 bases between. The CDR3 totals 16 residues. Germline lookup yields CDR1 KGHSH and CDR2 LQKENI. CDR3 sequence: CASSPRTEHTNYGYTF. Written as DNA, the CDR3 is TGTGCCAGCTCACCACGGACAGAGCATACTAACTATGGCTACACCTTC.

The genes are TRBV9 and TRBJ1-2; the match to TRBD1 covers 7 bases. Looked up from germline, CDR1 is SGDLS and CDR2 is YYNGEE. This CDR3 is 15 amino acids long. J gave up 2 bases and V 3 bases, and 7 bases lay outside the gene matches. The CDR3 here is CASSAQLQGNYGYTF. The CDR3 bases are TGTGCCAGCAGCGCGCAGTTACAGGGGAACTATGGCTACACCTTC.

V and J are TRBV7-9 and TRBJ1-2; maybe TRBD1 (6 bases). The V end was cut by 8 bases, the J end by 3 bases, with 16 bases between. Germline V lookup: CDR1 SEHNR, CDR2 FQNEAQ (reference sequence). This CDR3 contains 14 residues. CDR3 loop: CASGNREPYYGYTF. The CDR3 DNA reads as TGTGCCAGCGGAAACAGGGAGCCATACTATGGCTACACCTTC.

The chain uses TRBV7-9 and TRBJ2-1; tentative D call: TRBD2 (6 bases). CDR3 length equals 15 residues. V was trimmed by 6 bases and J by 9 bases, leaving 21 bases between them. Germline V lookup: CDR1 SEHNR, CDR2 FQNEAQ (reference sequence). CDR3 amino acids: CASRQLTAKEGEQFF. The CDR3, as DNA: TGTGCCAGCAGACAGCTTACCGCCAAGGAGGGTGAGCAGTTCTTC.

The chain carries TRBV3-1 (or the pseudogene TRBV3-2) and TRBJ2-1; 10 positions match TRBD2. Unmatched junction bases numbered 3, after V lost 3 bases and J lost 4 bases. The length of the CDR3 is 15 residues. Germline assignment: CDR1 LGHDT and CDR2 YNNKEL (reference sequence). The CDR3 loop reads CASSHSSGGYNEQFF. CDR3 DNA sequence: TGTGCCAGCAGCCACTCTAGCGGGGGATACAATGAGCAGTTCTTC.

This clone was picked up a small number of times. The V gene is TRBV29-1, the J gene TRBJ2-7, with TRBD1 matching over 9 bases. This CDR3 has 14 amino acids. V shed 4 bases and J 1 base; nucleotides not matched to a gene: 5. The V gene's germline CDR1 is SQVTM and CDR2 ANQGSEA. CDR3 nucleotide sequence: TGCAGCGTTGTCTGGACAGGGGCGTCCTACGAGCAGTACTTC. Translated, it gives CSVVWTGASYEQYF.

The chain joins TRBV3-1 (or the pseudogene TRBV3-2) to TRBJ1-2; D is possibly TRBD1 (5 bases). There are 16 residues in the CDR3. Deletions cut 1 base from V and 4 bases from J, with 16 bases between. The germline V gene encodes CDR1 LGHDT and CDR2 YNNKEL (reference sequence). CDR3 bases: TGTGCCAGCAGCCAAGGACCCGCGACAGACTCCTATGGCTACACCTTC. Protein product: CASSQGPATDSYGYTF.

The chain carries TRBV11-2 and TRBJ2-5, with D possibly matching TRBD2 (6 bases). CDR3 length: 13 residues. Per the germline V gene, CDR1 is SGHAT and CDR2 is FQNNGV. Trimming removed 1 base from V and 5 bases from J, with 8 bases in between. The CDR3 nucleotides are TGTGCCAGCAGCTTAGGACGGGGGGAGACCCAGTACTTC. Translated: CASSLGRGETQYF. Full variable domain (outside the CDR3, taken from reference TRBV11-2 and TRBJ2-5): EAGVAQSPRYKIIEKRQSVAFWCNPISGHATLYWYQQILGQGPKLLIQFQNNGVVDDSQLPKDRFSAERLKGVDSTLKIQPAKLEDSAVYLCASSLGRGETQYFGPGTRLLVL.

The V gene is TRBV3-1 (or the pseudogene TRBV3-2), the J gene TRBJ2-7; perhaps TRBD2 as D (5 bases). Trimming took off 1 base at V and 6 bases at J, with 10 bases between the two ends. The V gene's germline CDR1 is LGHDT and CDR2 YNNKEL (reference sequence). The CDR3 loop spans 13 amino acids. CDR3 amino acids: CASSQGLASEQYF. DNA for the CDR3: TGTGCCAGCAGCCAAGGGCTAGCTTCCGAGCAGTACTTC.

The rearrangement uses TRBV24-1 and TRBJ1-1; D remains unclear. Germline CDR1 is KGHDR and CDR2 is SFDVKD. Trimming shortened V by 7 bases and J by 3 bases, and 14 bases separated the two germline ends. This CDR3 has 14 amino acids. This CDR3 reads CATRGGRHDTEAFF. The CDR3 DNA sequence: TGTGCCACCAGGGGCGGGAGACACGACACTGAAGCTTTCTTT.

The chain joins TRBV7-9 to TRBJ2-5; D perhaps matches TRBD2 (5 bases). The ends were cut back, 2 bases at V and 5 bases at J, with 27 bases in the middle. Germline V lookup: CDR1 SEHNR, CDR2 FQNEAQ (reference sequence). The CDR3 is made up of 19 amino acids. The CDR3 reads CASSLTLRRVYDKGETQYF. CDR3 DNA: TGTGCCAGCAGCTTAACTTTACGGCGGGTCTACGACAAAGGGGAGACCCAGTACTTC.

The rearrangement joins TRBV14 to TRBJ2-7; D unresolved. The V and J ends lost 0 bases and 2 bases respectively, with 11 bases between them. The CDR3 covers 15 residues. Germline-derived CDR1 and CDR2 are SGHDN and FVKESK. The CDR3 DNA sequence: TGTGCCAGCAGCCAAGATCGTCGACAAGCCTACGAGCAGTACTTC. This sequence encodes CASSQDRRQAYEQYF.

The chain links TRBV30 to TRBJ1-5; tentatively, D is TRBD1 (5 bases). Per germline, CDR1 GTSNPN and CDR2 SVGIG (reference sequence). The CDR3 is made up of 14 amino acids. V was pared by 4 bases and J by 0 bases, with 10 bases between. The CDR3 loop is CAWTRQYSNQPQHF. CDR3 DNA: TGTGCCTGGACCCGACAGTATAGCAATCAGCCCCAGCATTTT.

The J gene is TRBJ2-2, the V gene TRBV4-1, with TRBD1 as a possible D gene (6 bases). The germline V and J ends were trimmed by 5 bases and 7 bases, with 11 bases remaining between them. CDR1 is MGHRA and CDR2 is YSYEKL in the germline V gene. The CDR3 has 13 residues. CDR3 loop: CASSYGQLGELFF. The CDR3 DNA reads as TGCGCCAGCAGCTACGGACAGCTCGGGGAGCTGTTTTTT.

In its sample, this clone was seen once. The V gene is TRBV4-1, the J gene TRBJ2-1; TRBD2 agrees at 8 bases. Per germline, CDR1 MGHRA and CDR2 YSYEKL. V lost 2 bases and J lost 9; bases outside the gene matches: 9. This CDR3 comprises 15 residues. The CDR3 spells CASSQQGLVGTEQFF. The CDR3 DNA sequence: TGCGCCAGCAGCCAACAGGGACTAGTCGGCACTGAGCAGTTCTTC.

This rearrangement joins TRBV6-5 to TRBJ2-7; tentative D call: TRBD2 (7 bases). V dropped 6 bases and J dropped 3 bases, with 18 bases sitting between them. This CDR3 is 15 amino acids long. CDR1 and CDR2 from the germline V gene are MNHEY and SVGAGI. In nucleotides, the CDR3 is TGTGCCAGCAGCAGTGGGGACACGGGGGGCTACGAGCAGTACTTC. Translated, it gives CASSSGDTGGYEQYF.

The chain uses TRBV27 and TRBJ1-6; D remains ambiguous. This CDR3 is built from 15 residues. Trimming took off 3 bases at V and 3 bases at J, with 9 bases between the two ends. Germline V lookup: CDR1 MNHEY, CDR2 SMNVEV (reference sequence). The CDR3 region is CASSFAGLYNSPLHF. The CDR3 nucleotides read TGTGCCAGCAGTTTTGCAGGTCTCTATAATTCACCCCTCCACTTT.

The rearrangement uses TRBV5-1 and TRBJ2-3; 14 bases are a match to TRBD2. The CDR3 is 16 amino acids. In germline, CDR1 is SGHRS, CDR2 YFSETQ. V gave up 1 base and J gave up 3 bases; unmatched junction bases: 1. The CDR3 DNA reads as TGCGCCAGCAGCTTGAGACTAGCGGGAGGGACAGATACGCAGTATTTT. Protein: CASSLRLAGGTDTQYF.

The CDR3 DNA is TGTGCCAGCAGCTTCTCCGGGGGACCCTATGGCTACACCTTC. This gives the protein CASSFSGGPYGYTF. This chain joins TRBV5-4 and TRBJ1-2, with D possibly being TRBD1 (5 bases). The germline gives CDR1 SGHNT, CDR2 YYREEE (reference sequence). The CDR3 loop spans 14 amino acids. The germline V and J ends were trimmed by 2 bases and 4 bases, with 12 bases remaining between them.

V and J are TRBV21-1 and TRBJ2-1; the DNA was not used to check the table's D call, TRBD1. TRBV21-1 has pseudogene status. The length of the CDR3 is 16 residues. DNA of the CDR3: TGTGCCAGCAGCAAAGGGACAGCACCTAAGTCCAATGAGCAGTTCTTC. It translates to CASSKGTAPKSNEQFF.

The chain has TRBV15 and TRBJ2-1; 9 nucleotides match TRBD2. V dropped 1 base and J dropped 15; count of bases not matched to a gene: 13. The CDR3 totals 15 residues. Per germline, CDR1 LNHNV and CDR2 YYDKDF (reference sequence). The CDR3 nucleotides are TGTGCCACCAGCAGAGCGACTAGCGGAGGGAGAGGGCCGTTCTTC. Amino acid sequence: CATSRATSGGRGPFF.

This clone came up a few times. This sequence joins TRBV25-1 and TRBJ2-7; TRBD1 aligns across 10 bases. The CDR3 has 15 residues. Trimming cost V 6 bases and J 0 bases; bases outside gene matches: 5. Per germline, CDR1 MGHDK and CDR2 SYGVNS. In DNA form, the CDR3 reads TGTGCCAGCAGCGACAGGGGGCTATCCTCCTACGAGCAGTACTTC. This codes for CASSDRGLSSYEQYF.

The rearrangement joins TRBV7-6 to TRBJ1-2, with D tentatively TRBD1 (6 bases). CDR1 and CDR2 from the germline V gene are SGHVS and FNYEAQ. CDR3 length: 14 amino acids. Trimming removed 1 base from V and 8 bases from J, with 14 bases in between. The CDR3 loop reads CASSLDRGALGYTF. CDR3 nucleotides: TGTGCCAGCAGCTTAGATCGGGGGGCGCTAGGCTACACCTTC.

This clone was seen a handful of times. The V call is TRBV5-1, the J call TRBJ1-6; D perhaps matches TRBD1 (6 bases). The length of the CDR3 is 15 residues. CDR1 and CDR2 from the germline V gene are SGHRS and YFSETQ. V was pared by 0 bases and J by 9 bases, with 13 bases between. The CDR3 loop reads CASSLDRADGSPLHF. CDR3 in DNA: TGCGCCAGCAGCTTGGACAGGGCGGACGGTTCACCCCTCCACTTT.

V and J are TRBV5-8 and TRBJ1-1; 9 nucleotides line up with TRBD1. V lost 3 bases and J lost 2; bases outside the gene matches: 5. Germline CDR1 SGHTS, CDR2 YDEGEE. This CDR3 comprises 15 residues. The CDR3, as DNA: TGTGCCAGCAGCTGGACAGGGGAAGAAAACACTGAAGCTTTCTTT. Protein sequence: CASSWTGEENTEAFF.

CDR3 in DNA: TGTGCCAGCAGCTTGGCGGGGATGGAGACCCAGTACTTC. Its protein is CASSLAGMETQYF. V and J are TRBV5-6 and TRBJ2-5; maybe TRBD2 (5 bases). The V end was cut by 0 bases, the J end by 5 bases, with 8 bases between. Looked up from germline, CDR1 is SGHDT and CDR2 is YYEEEE. There are 13 residues in the CDR3.